A single sample gave rise to the 17 T cell receptor beta chains below, sequenced in a study of blood T cell repertoires in COVID-19. Produced via immunoSEQ multiplex PCR; TCRdb's table is partial and in-frame only. The sample carries about 400,000 clones, 88% recorded once. Sequencing used PBMCs or T cells enriched from blood (not recorded which). Source of these receptors: a woman aged 30 to 39 with acute COVID-19.

The chain uses TRBV7-9 and TRBJ2-2; D remains unclear. Germline CDR1 is SEHNR and CDR2 is FQNEAQ (reference sequence). Trimming removed 5 bases at V and 4 bases at J, with 11 bases between. This CDR3 has 14 residues. CDR3 sequence: CASSINQATGELFF. Written as DNA, the CDR3 is TGTGCCAGCAGCATCAACCAGGCCACCGGGGAGCTGTTTTTT. Complete variable domain (other parts from reference TRBV7-9 and TRBJ2-2): DTGVSQNPRHKITKRGQNVTFRCDPISEHNRLYWYRQTLGQGPEFLTYFQNEAQLEKSRLLSDRFSAERPKGSFSTLEIQRTEQGDSAMYLCASSINQATGELFFGEGSRLTVL.

J is TRBJ2-7 and V is TRBV5-1; 9 nucleotides line up with TRBD1. The germline V gene has CDR1 SGHRS and CDR2 YFSETQ. CDR3 length equals 13 residues. Germline trimming cut 4 bases from V and 5 bases from J; bases unmatched to any gene: 4. The CDR3 is CASSLDRGDEQYF. The CDR3 nucleotides are TGCGCCAGCAGCCTGGACAGGGGCGACGAGCAGTACTTC.

This sequence joins TRBV25-1 and TRBJ1-4, with TRBD1 identical over 8 bases. The trim removed 5 bases at V and 8 bases at J, leaving 4 bases unmatched. Germline-derived CDR1 and CDR2 are MGHDK and SYGVNS. The CDR3 extends over 13 amino acids. The CDR3 loop is CASSQGAREKLFF. Written as DNA, the CDR3 is TGTGCCAGCAGTCAGGGGGCCCGGGAAAAACTGTTTTTT.

The chain is built from TRBV5-1 and TRBJ2-2, with 8 positions matching TRBD2. Germline CDR1 and CDR2: SGHRS and YFSETQ. The CDR3 loop spans 16 amino acids. J lost 0 bases, V lost 6 bases, and 7 bases had no gene match. The CDR3 nucleotides are TGCGCCAGCACGTTAAGGACTAGCACGAACACCGGGGAGCTGTTTTTT. Encoded protein: CASTLRTSTNTGELFF.

The J gene is TRBJ2-7, the V gene TRBV24-1, with D maybe TRBD1 (5 bases). The germline V gene encodes CDR1 KGHDR and CDR2 SFDVKD. V dropped 3 bases and J dropped 0 bases, with 11 bases sitting between them. The CDR3 runs 15 residues. Written as DNA, the CDR3 is TGTGCCACCAGTGATACTGGGGCGAGCTCCTACGAGCAGTACTTC. This encodes CATSDTGASSYEQYF.

The rearrangement links TRBV7-3 to TRBJ1-6; 7 bases match TRBD1. Germline CDR1 reads SGHTA; CDR2 reads FQGTGA. The CDR3 length is 14 residues. With 5 bases clipped from V and 8 bases from J, the junction kept 6 bases outside the gene matches. The CDR3 sequence: CASSLGQSYSPLHF. In nucleotides, the CDR3 is TGTGCCAGCAGCCTGGGACAGTCATATTCACCCCTCCACTTT.

The chain uses TRBV7-8 and TRBJ1-1; 8 positions match TRBD1. Trimming removed 1 base from V and 5 bases from J; junction bases left unmatched: 3. Germline CDR1 and CDR2: SGHVS and FQNEAQ. The length of the CDR3 is 14 residues. CDR3 region: CASSLGRGRTEAFF. CDR3 DNA sequence: TGTGCCAGCAGCTTAGGCAGGGGGCGGACTGAAGCTTTCTTT.

The chain recombines TRBV9 with TRBJ1-3, with unresolved D. The V gene lost 4 bases and the J gene lost 0 bases, with 5 bases spanning the gap. This CDR3 comprises 13 residues. CDR1 and CDR2 from the germline V gene are SGDLS and YYNGEE. The CDR3 loop reads CASSLVSGNTIYF. The CDR3 DNA reads as TGTGCCAGCAGCCTCGTCTCTGGAAACACCATATATTTT.

The rearrangement joins TRBV10-2 to TRBJ2-1, with 8 positions matching TRBD2. V shed 8 bases, J shed 6 bases, and the junction held 12 bases outside the gene matches. This CDR3 spans 15 amino acids. Germline V gives CDR1 WSHSY, CDR2 SAAADI. DNA of the CDR3: TGCGCCAGCGCCGCCGGGACTAGTTCTTTCAATGAGCAGTTCTTC. Protein: CASAAGTSSFNEQFF.

This rearrangement joins TRBV5-1 to TRBJ2-3; maybe TRBD1 (6 bases). Germline assignment: CDR1 SGHRS and CDR2 YFSETQ. The CDR3 loop spans 16 amino acids. V was trimmed by 4 bases and J by 2 bases, leaving 17 bases between them. CDR3 coding DNA: TGCGCCAGCAGCGACGGGACATCCCATTACACAGATACGCAGTATTTT. This sequence encodes CASSDGTSHYTDTQYF.

This clone has just one count. The chain has TRBV2 and TRBJ1-6; 9 positions agree with TRBD1. CDR1 is SNHLY and CDR2 is FYNNEI in the germline V gene. CDR3 size: 15 residues. J was trimmed by 8 bases and V by 8 bases; bases with no gene match: 10. The CDR3 nucleotides are TGTGCCAGCCACAGGGGGCTTCTTCCGGATTCACCCCTCCACTTT. As protein: CASHRGLLPDSPLHF.

This clone was seen once. The V gene is TRBV28, the J gene TRBJ2-4; tentative D call: TRBD2 (6 bases). Per germline, CDR1 MDHEN and CDR2 SYDVKM. The V gene lost 2 bases and the J gene lost 0 bases, with 8 bases spanning the gap. CDR3 length: 15 residues. The CDR3 here is CASSLRSGAKNIQYF. The CDR3 DNA reads as TGTGCCAGCAGTTTACGTAGCGGAGCCAAAAACATTCAGTACTTC.

The V and J genes are TRBV9 and TRBJ2-1; 10 bases map to TRBD2. Unmatched junction bases numbered 3, after V lost 5 bases and J lost 4 bases. The germline gives CDR1 SGDLS, CDR2 YYNGEE. The CDR3 sequence is 14 residues long. The CDR3 reads CASSELAGYNEQFF. CDR3 DNA sequence: TGTGCCAGCAGTGAACTAGCGGGGTACAATGAGCAGTTCTTC.

About this clone itself: Since a much larger clone is just one base distant, this may be a read error. The same CDR3 arises from other DNA sequences in this sample as well. This chain uses TRBV7-3 with TRBJ2-1, with 15 positions matching TRBD2. V was clipped by 5 bases and J by 4 bases; unmatched bases: 3. The CDR3 is made up of 16 amino acids. Germline loops: CDR1 SGHTA, CDR2 FQGTGA. The CDR3 DNA follows: TGTGCCAGCAGCCTCGGGACTAGCGGGGGGTACAATGAGCAGTTCTTC. Translation: CASSLGTSGGYNEQFF.

This clone was detected only a few times. The chain uses TRBV3-1 (or the pseudogene TRBV3-2) and TRBJ2-2, with TRBD2 identical over 12 bases. With 4 bases clipped from V and 3 bases from J, the junction kept 0 bases outside the gene matches. Germline V lookup: CDR1 LGHDT, CDR2 YNNKEL (reference sequence). The CDR3 has 15 amino acids. CDR3 amino acids: CASSRTSGDTGELFF. The CDR3, as DNA: TGTGCCAGCAGCCGGACTAGCGGGGACACCGGGGAGCTGTTTTTT.

This chain links TRBV29-1 with TRBJ2-1; D possibly corresponds to TRBD2 (5 bases). Trimming took off 6 bases at V and 10 bases at J, with 19 bases between the two ends. CDR1 and CDR2 from the germline V gene are SQVTM and ANQGSEA. The CDR3 spans 13 residues. The CDR3 coding sequence is TGCAGCGTACTGCGGGTCCTTTTCCGGGAGCAGTTCTTC. This gives the protein CSVLRVLFREQFF.

This chain uses TRBV9 with TRBJ1-6; D unresolved. CDR3 length: 13 residues. Germline loops: CDR1 SGDLS, CDR2 YYNGEE. Trimming pared 0 bases from V and 7 bases from J, leaving 5 bases between. The chain's CDR3 is CASSVDGNSPLHF. In DNA form, the CDR3 reads TGTGCCAGCAGCGTAGACGGGAATTCACCCCTCCACTTT. The variable domain in full, with the rest retrieved from reference TRBV9 and TRBJ1-6, is DSGVTQTPKHLITATGQRVTLRCSPRSGDLSVYWYQQSLDQGLQFLIQYYNGEERAKGNILERFSAQQFPDLHSELNLSSLELGDSALYFCASSVDGNSPLHFGNGTRLTVT.